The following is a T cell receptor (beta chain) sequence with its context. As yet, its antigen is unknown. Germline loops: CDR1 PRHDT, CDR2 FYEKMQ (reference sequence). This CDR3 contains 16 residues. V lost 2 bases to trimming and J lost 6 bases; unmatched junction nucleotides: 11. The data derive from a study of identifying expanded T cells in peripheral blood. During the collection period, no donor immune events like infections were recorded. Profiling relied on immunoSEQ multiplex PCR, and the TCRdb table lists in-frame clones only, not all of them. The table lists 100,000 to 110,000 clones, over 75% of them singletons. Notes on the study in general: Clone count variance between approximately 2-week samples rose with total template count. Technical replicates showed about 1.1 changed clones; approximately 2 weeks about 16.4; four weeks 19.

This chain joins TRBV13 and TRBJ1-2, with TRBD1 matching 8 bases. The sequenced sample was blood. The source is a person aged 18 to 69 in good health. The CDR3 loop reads CASSLKWTGKVDGYTF. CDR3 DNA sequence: TGTGCCAGCAGCTTAAAATGGACAGGGAAAGTCGATGGCTACACCTTC.